These 25 T cell receptor beta chains share one sample of origin, sequenced in a study of vaccination effects on CD4 cells after COVID-19. ViraFEST expansion of antigen-specific CD4+ T cells with viral peptide pools preceded sequencing. The culture ran for roughly 10 days before CD4+ T cells were isolated. Data came from immunoSEQ multiplex PCR; TCRdb stores just in-frame clones and leaves some out. Of 30,000 to 35,000 clones detected, approximately 68% appear once; the ten largest clones hold around 27%. No cognate antigen is known for these TCRs. The material was CD4+ T cells from PBMCs cultured with HCoV-229E spike peptides, obtained before COVID-19 vaccination. The receptors here all came from a human donor who received a COVID-19 vaccine.

By frequency in the sample, this clone is medium-sized (0.01 to 0.1%). This sequence joins TRBV12-3 or TRBV12-4 and TRBJ2-7, with 7 bases fitting TRBD2. This CDR3 comprises 13 residues. J gave up 1 base and V 6 bases, and 3 bases lay outside the gene matches. The CDR3 region is CASSRRGSYEQYF. CDR3 in DNA: TGTGCCAGCAGCAGGCGGGGGTCCTACGAGCAGTACTTC.

The DNA of the CDR3 is TGTGCCAGCAGCCCTGGGGCAGGGGGTAACTATGGCTACACCTTC. It codes for CASSPGAGGNYGYTF. The J gene is TRBJ1-2, the V gene TRBV7-2; 7 bases map to TRBD1. CDR3 length: 15 amino acids. With 5 bases clipped from V and 1 base from J, the junction kept 7 bases outside the gene matches. Per germline, CDR1 SGHTA and CDR2 FQGNSA.

The chain recombines TRBV7-6 with TRBJ2-5, with 11 positions matching TRBD2. J gave up 3 bases and V 3 bases, and 6 bases lay outside the gene matches. This CDR3 contains 16 residues. The germline V gene has CDR1 SGHVS and CDR2 FNYEAQ. For the CDR3, the DNA is TGTGCCAGCAGCTTGGCTAGCGGGGGGCCCGAAGAGACCCAGTACTTC. Translated: CASSLASGGPEETQYF.

The chain couples TRBV12-1 to TRBJ1-1. TRBV12-1 is recorded as a pseudogene. The CDR3 length is 14 residues. Written as DNA, the CDR3 is TGTGCCAGCAGCTTCCTAGGGGGGGCCACTGAAGCTTTCTTT. Its translation: CASSFLGGATEAFF.

This clone was picked up one time. The chain couples TRBV6-2 or TRBV6-3 to TRBJ2-1; D might be TRBD1 (5 bases). Trimming cost V 6 bases and J 6 bases, with 9 bases left between them. CDR3 size: 12 residues. Per germline, CDR1 MNHEY and CDR2 SVGEGT. CDR3 bases: TGTGCCAGCAGCCCAGACAGCAATGAGCAGTTCTTC. Protein sequence: CASSPDSNEQFF.

The V and J genes are TRBV29-1 and TRBJ1-6; 7 positions agree with TRBD1. Unmatched junction bases numbered 6, after V lost 5 bases and J lost 5 bases. This CDR3 is built from 14 residues. Germline V gives CDR1 SQVTM, CDR2 ANQGSEA. The CDR3 here is CSVSLGQDNSPLHF. The CDR3, as DNA: TGCAGCGTTTCCCTCGGACAGGATAATTCACCCCTCCACTTT.

About this clone itself: The sample carries other DNA sequences with the same CDR3. The rearrangement links TRBV5-1 to TRBJ2-5; D call uncertain. V lost 0 bases, J lost 2 bases, and 2 bases lay in between. Germline values: CDR1 SGHRS, CDR2 YFSETQ. The CDR3 runs 12 residues. The CDR3: CASSLGQETQYF. The CDR3 DNA sequence: TGCGCCAGCAGCTTGGGTCAAGAGACCCAGTACTTC. Filled out from reference TRBV5-1 and TRBJ2-5, the complete variable domain reads KAGVTQTPRYLIKTRGQQVTLSCSPISGHRSVSWYQQTPGQGLQFLFEYFSETQRNKGNFPGRFSGRQFSNSRSEMNVSTLELGDSALYLCASSLGQETQYFGPGTRLLVL.

The genes are TRBV4-1 and TRBJ2-3; D might be TRBD2 (6 bases). Germline V gene data show CDR1 as MGHRA and CDR2 as YSYEKL. This CDR3 comprises 18 residues. Trimming removed 1 base from V and 3 bases from J, with 20 bases in between. The CDR3 DNA is TGCGCCAGCAGCCAAGCGGGCTGGAGGGACCCATCGACAGATACGCAGTATTTT. Protein sequence: CASSQAGWRDPSTDTQYF.

V and J are TRBV28 and TRBJ1-2; TRBD1 is a possible D gene (5 bases). V was pared by 0 bases and J by 7 bases, with 15 bases between. The CDR3 is made up of 15 amino acids. Per germline, CDR1 MDHEN and CDR2 SYDVKM. The CDR3 sequence is CASSLWAGRVGGYTF. The CDR3, as DNA: TGTGCCAGCAGTTTATGGGCCGGCAGGGTTGGTGGCTACACCTTC.

The chain combines TRBV6-2 or TRBV6-3 with TRBJ1-2; the D is unclear. Germline values: CDR1 MNHEY, CDR2 SVGEGT. The CDR3 has 15 residues. Trimming removed 0 bases from V and 4 bases from J, with 12 bases in between. CDR3 nucleotides: TGTGCCAGCAGTTACTCAGGAAGCTCCCCCTATGGCTACACCTTC. This codes for CASSYSGSSPYGYTF.

The chain is built from TRBV5-1 and TRBJ2-2; 8 positions agree with TRBD1. Unmatched junction bases numbered 6, after V lost 3 bases and J lost 5 bases. This CDR3 spans 15 amino acids. Germline-derived CDR1 and CDR2 are SGHRS and YFSETQ. As DNA, the CDR3 is TGCGCCAGCAGCTCAGGGGGCTTCGAAACCGGGGAGCTGTTTTTT. Translated: CASSSGGFETGELFF.

The chain combines TRBV5-1 with TRBJ2-1, with D possibly TRBD1 on 6 matching bases. Trimming left V 0 bases short and J 10 bases short, with 17 bases between. Germline lookup yields CDR1 SGHRS and CDR2 YFSETQ. This CDR3 contains 15 residues. The CDR3 DNA is TGCGCCAGCAGCTTGGTAGCGAGGGGGAGTCGGGAGCAGTTCTTC. This encodes CASSLVARGSREQFF.

This clone was seen more than once but under ten times. This chain uses TRBV18 with TRBJ2-2; tentative D call: TRBD2 (5 bases). Trimming stripped 2 bases from V and 3 bases from J, with 7 bases between. CDR3 length: 14 amino acids. Germline CDR1 reads KGHSH; CDR2 reads LQKENI. CDR3 DNA sequence: TGTGCCAGCTCACCAACTAGGTACACCGGGGAGCTGTTTTTT. The encoded protein is CASSPTRYTGELFF.

The chain couples TRBV6-5 to TRBJ1-2; D is perhaps TRBD1 (5 bases). The CDR3 totals 14 residues. The germline V gene encodes CDR1 MNHEY and CDR2 SVGAGI. Trimming cost V 6 bases and J 3 bases, with 14 bases left between them. CDR3 amino acids: CASRGMTVYYGYTF. CDR3 DNA sequence: TGTGCCAGCAGGGGCATGACAGTATACTATGGCTACACCTTC.

V is TRBV5-6 and J is TRBJ2-5; D is unresolved. V was cut by 4 bases and J by 1 base, with 14 bases left in between. The germline gives CDR1 SGHDT, CDR2 YYEEEE. This CDR3 is built from 15 residues. This chain's CDR3 is CASSPSRGSQETQYF. As DNA, the CDR3 is TGTGCCAGCAGCCCAAGTAGAGGTAGCCAAGAGACCCAGTACTTC.

The chain links TRBV3-1 (or the pseudogene TRBV3-2) to TRBJ1-2, with a possible D match to TRBD1 (6 bases). The germline V and J ends were trimmed by 0 bases and 7 bases, with 18 bases remaining between them. CDR1 is LGHDT, CDR2 YNNKEL, per germline (reference sequence). The CDR3 consists of 16 residues. The CDR3 protein is CASSQDTWAPGVGYTF. The CDR3 coding sequence is TGTGCCAGCAGCCAAGATACGTGGGCCCCAGGGGTTGGCTACACCTTC.

This clone appeared once. The chain employs TRBV4-3 and TRBJ2-7; D gene uncertain. The CDR3 contains 13 residues. Trimming removed 4 bases from V and 5 bases from J, with 12 bases in between. The germline CDR1 and CDR2 sequences are LGHNA and YSLEER. The CDR3 DNA reads as TGCGCCAGCAGCCCCCGCCTACGGGACGAGCAGTACTTC. Protein product: CASSPRLRDEQYF.

This clone was picked up a small number of times. This rearrangement joins TRBV7-9 to TRBJ1-2; 8 bases line up with TRBD1. From germline, CDR1 is SEHNR and CDR2 FQNEAQ (reference sequence). Germline trimming cut 0 bases from V and 7 bases from J; bases unmatched to any gene: 10. CDR3 length: 16 amino acids. The CDR3 here is CASSLAGGQGAGGYTF. CDR3 sequence (DNA): TGTGCCAGCAGCTTAGCTGGCGGGCAGGGGGCCGGTGGCTACACCTTC.

This sequence joins TRBV9 and TRBJ2-3; D is possibly TRBD2 (5 bases). Trimming took 0 bases from V and 2 from J, leaving 7 bases between them. The CDR3 consists of 14 residues. CDR1 is SGDLS, CDR2 YYNGEE, per germline. The chain's CDR3 is CASSVAGNTDTQYF. CDR3 DNA: TGTGCCAGCAGCGTAGCGGGGAACACAGATACGCAGTATTTT.

The chain combines TRBV28 with TRBJ2-7; TRBD1 agrees at 7 bases. The CDR3 length is 12 residues. Trimming took 6 bases from V and 4 from J; bases not matched to a gene: 3. Germline CDR1 MDHEN, CDR2 SYDVKM. The CDR3 spells CASRQTGYEQYF. The CDR3 nucleotides read TGTGCCAGCAGGCAGACAGGGTACGAGCAGTACTTC.

The J gene is TRBJ2-7, the V gene TRBV14; no reliable D call. The CDR3 covers 13 residues. Trimming cost V 1 base and J 0 bases, with 4 bases left between them. The germline CDR1 and CDR2 sequences are SGHDN and FVKESK. The CDR3 here is CASSQVASYEQYF. In DNA, the CDR3 is TGTGCCAGCAGCCAAGTGGCCTCCTACGAGCAGTACTTC.

The chain uses TRBV21-1 and TRBJ1-1; TRBD1 is the table's D call, not checked against the DNA. TRBV21-1 is a pseudogene locus. The CDR3 contains 16 residues. CDR3 DNA sequence: TGTGCCAGCAGCAAAGGGCGGACAGGTGGGGACACTGAAGCTTTCTTT. It specifies CASSKGRTGGDTEAFF.

The chain is built from TRBV12-5 and TRBJ2-1; TRBD2 matches at 8 bases. J was trimmed by 3 bases and V by 0 bases; bases with no gene match: 4. There are 16 residues in the CDR3. The germline CDR1 and CDR2 sequences are LGHNT and FRNRAP. CDR3 coding DNA: TGTGCTAGTGGTTTGGTACGGAGCGGGGGCTACAATGAGCAGTTCTTC. It specifies CASGLVRSGGYNEQFF. Filled out from reference TRBV12-5 and TRBJ2-1, the complete variable domain reads DARVTQTPRHKVTEMGQEVTMRCQPILGHNTVFWYRQTMMQGLELLAYFRNRAPLDDSGMPKDRFSAEMPDATLATLKIQPSEPRDSAVYFCASGLVRSGGYNEQFFGPGTRLTVL.

The V gene is TRBV5-1, the J gene TRBJ2-1; 9 bases agree with TRBD2. The CDR3 sequence is 15 residues long. Germline CDR1 reads SGHRS; CDR2 reads YFSETQ. With 3 bases clipped from V and 4 bases from J, the junction kept 5 bases outside the gene matches. Written as DNA, the CDR3 is TGCGCCAGCAGCTCAACTAGCGGGCTTTACAATGAGCAGTTCTTC. Amino acids: CASSSTSGLYNEQFF.

This clone has only a few counts. At one end, the junction sequence differs from germline, possibly due to a read error. This chain uses TRBV7-7 with TRBJ1-1, with D uncertain. CDR3 size: 13 residues. Germline values: CDR1 SSHAT, CDR2 FNYEAQ (reference sequence). The CDR3 region is CASSLGPATEAFF. The CDR3 coding sequence is TGTGCTAGCAGCTTAGGCCCGGCTACTGAAGCTTTCTTT.